A selection of T cell receptor beta chains follows, all from one sample in a study of cytomegalovirus exposure and HLA in healthy donors. Profiling relied on immunoSEQ multiplex PCR, and the TCRdb table lists in-frame clones only, not all of them. The data hold fewer than 200,000 clones, with roughly 91% observed a single time. The material sequenced was PBMCs. These receptors all come from a man aged 18 to 29 in good health and CMV-seropositive. CDR3s include the opening cysteine and the closing phenylalanine or tryptophan. D genes are given only for firm matches. Only part of the rows carry a size: once, few, many, or a class if the clone is expanded.

abundance,v_gene,len,d_gene,j_gene,CDR3aa,CDR3nt
NA,TRBV7-9,16,TRBD1,TRBJ2-1,CASSLGQGELVNEQFF,TGTGCCAGCAGCCTCGGACAGGGTGAATTGGTGAATGAGCAGTTCTTC
NA,TRBV28,13,NA,TRBJ1-5,CASRVPSNQPQHF,TGTGCCAGCCGCGTCCCTAGCAATCAGCCCCAGCATTTT
NA,TRBV19,15,TRBD1,TRBJ1-5,CASVRDRGITQPQHF,TGTGCCAGTGTCCGGGACAGGGGGATCACTCAGCCCCAGCATTTT
NA,TRBV5-5,16,TRBD1,TRBJ1-1,CASSLWTGKWNTEAFF,TGTGCCAGCAGCTTATGGACAGGGAAATGGAACACTGAAGCTTTCTTT
NA,TRBV9,15,TRBD2,TRBJ2-1,CASSTTSGRASEQFF,TGTGCCAGCAGCACCACTAGCGGGAGGGCTAGTGAGCAGTTCTTC
NA,TRBV19,14,NA,TRBJ1-5,CASSIPLLNQPQHF,TGTGCCAGTAGTATCCCGTTACTCAATCAGCCCCAGCATTTT
NA,TRBV5-6,13,NA,TRBJ1-2,CASSLVRGYGYTF,TGTGCCAGCAGCTTGGTCCGGGGCTATGGCTACACCTTC
NA,TRBV7-9,17,NA,TRBJ1-1,CASSLGRSGRGETEAFF,TGTGCCAGCAGCTTAGGTCGGTCAGGGCGGGGAGAAACTGAAGCTTTCTTT
NA,TRBV5-4,13,TRBD2,TRBJ2-5,CASSFGGRETQYF,TGTGCCAGCAGCTTTGGCGGGAGGGAGACCCAGTACTTC
NA,TRBV9,14,TRBD2,TRBJ2-1,CASSEGLAGREQFF,TGTGCCAGCAGCGAGGGACTAGCGGGCCGTGAGCAGTTCTTC
NA,TRBV7-9,16,TRBD1,TRBJ1-1,CASSSTRGDLSVGAFF,TGTGCCAGCAGCTCAACCAGGGGGGACCTGTCAGTTGGAGCTTTCTTT
NA,TRBV5-1,14,TRBD1,TRBJ2-3,CASSLGQGLDTQYF,TGCGCCAGCAGCCTAGGACAGGGACTAGATACGCAGTATTTT
NA,TRBV6-1,15,TRBD2,TRBJ2-5,CASSEVAGDQETQYF,TGTGCCAGCAGTGAAGTAGCGGGAGACCAAGAGACCCAGTACTTC
NA,TRBV6-1,14,TRBD2,TRBJ2-7,CASSDGPGGYEQYF,TGTGCCAGCAGTGATGGACCGGGGGGCTACGAGCAGTACTTC
NA,TRBV18,16,TRBD1,TRBJ2-2,CASSQQGASNTGELFF,TGTGCCAGCTCACAACAGGGGGCATCTAACACCGGGGAGCTGTTTTTT
NA,TRBV10-3,17,TRBD2,TRBJ2-1,CAISESTGLAGSNEQFF,TGTGCCATCAGTGAGTCGACGGGACTAGCGGGATCCAATGAGCAGTTCTTC
once,TRBV28,16,TRBD2,TRBJ2-7,CASSTGLAGRGHEQYF,TGTGCCAGCAGCACAGGACTAGCGGGAAGGGGTCACGAGCAGTACTTC
NA,TRBV4-1,12,NA,TRBJ2-1,CASSQVFNEQFF,TGCGCCAGCAGCCAAGTCTTCAATGAGCAGTTCTTC
NA,TRBV30,15,NA,TRBJ1-1,CAWSDDSRFYTEAFF,TGTGCCTGGAGTGACGACAGTCGGTTTTACACTGAAGCTTTCTTT
NA,TRBV10-1,14,NA,TRBJ2-7,CASSRDLSGYEQYF,TGCGCCAGCAGCCGAGACCTTAGCGGATACGAGCAGTACTTC
NA,TRBV7-7,16,TRBD2,TRBJ2-3,CASSPGLAPSTDTQYF,TGTGCTAGCAGCCCTGGACTAGCCCCTAGCACAGATACGCAGTATTTT
NA,TRBV6-5,13,TRBD1,TRBJ2-5,CASSQGAGETQYF,TGTGCCAGCAGTCAGGGGGCCGGGGAGACCCAGTACTTC
NA,TRBV28,14,NA,TRBJ1-2,CASSQGPSPYGYTF,TGTGCCAGCAGTCAAGGACCTAGCCCCTATGGCTACACCTTC
NA,TRBV7-6,15,NA,TRBJ2-7,CASSSGLESSYEQYF,TGTGCCAGCAGCTCTGGACTCGAAAGCTCCTACGAGCAGTACTTC
NA,TRBV6-6,13,NA,TRBJ2-7,CASSYATIYEQYF,TGTGCCAGCAGTTACGCGACTATCTACGAGCAGTACTTC
NA,TRBV6-1,16,TRBD2,TRBJ2-1,CASSELGLAGNNEQFF,TGTGCCAGCAGTGAATTAGGACTAGCTGGGAACAATGAGCAGTTCTTC
NA,TRBV2,15,NA,TRBJ1-6,CASSGGRTDGSPLHF,TGTGCCAGCAGTGGGGGTCGGACAGATGGTTCACCCCTCCACTTT
NA,TRBV7-2,15,TRBD1,TRBJ2-7,CASSGTDRGGSEQYF,TGTGCCAGCAGCGGCACAGACAGGGGGGGAAGCGAGCAGTACTTC
NA,TRBV7-9,15,NA,TRBJ2-7,CASSFVPGDTYEQYF,TGTGCCAGCAGCTTTGTTCCGGGTGATACCTACGAGCAGTACTTC
NA,TRBV28,15,TRBD1,TRBJ2-7,CASSFLETGSYEQYF,TGTGCCAGCAGTTTTTTAGAGACAGGGTCCTACGAGCAGTACTTC
NA,TRBV29-1,12,NA,TRBJ1-1,CSVLGGVTEAFF,TGCAGCGTCCTTGGAGGGGTCACTGAAGCTTTCTTT
NA,TRBV27,13,TRBD1,TRBJ1-1,CASRDRGNTEAFF,TGTGCCAGCCGGGACAGGGGGAACACTGAAGCTTTCTTT
NA,TRBV7-9,17,TRBD1,TRBJ2-1,CASSLGTGVIAYNEQFF,TGTGCCAGCAGCTTAGGGACAGGGGTCATTGCCTACAATGAGCAGTTCTTC
NA,TRBV6-1,18,NA,TRBJ2-3,CASSEWAAGRIPTDTQYF,TGTGCCAGCAGTGAATGGGCTGCGGGGCGGATCCCCACAGATACGCAGTATTTT
NA,TRBV6-5,16,TRBD2,TRBJ2-5,CASSYATSGGQETQYF,TGTGCCAGCAGTTATGCGACTAGCGGGGGACAAGAGACCCAGTACTTC